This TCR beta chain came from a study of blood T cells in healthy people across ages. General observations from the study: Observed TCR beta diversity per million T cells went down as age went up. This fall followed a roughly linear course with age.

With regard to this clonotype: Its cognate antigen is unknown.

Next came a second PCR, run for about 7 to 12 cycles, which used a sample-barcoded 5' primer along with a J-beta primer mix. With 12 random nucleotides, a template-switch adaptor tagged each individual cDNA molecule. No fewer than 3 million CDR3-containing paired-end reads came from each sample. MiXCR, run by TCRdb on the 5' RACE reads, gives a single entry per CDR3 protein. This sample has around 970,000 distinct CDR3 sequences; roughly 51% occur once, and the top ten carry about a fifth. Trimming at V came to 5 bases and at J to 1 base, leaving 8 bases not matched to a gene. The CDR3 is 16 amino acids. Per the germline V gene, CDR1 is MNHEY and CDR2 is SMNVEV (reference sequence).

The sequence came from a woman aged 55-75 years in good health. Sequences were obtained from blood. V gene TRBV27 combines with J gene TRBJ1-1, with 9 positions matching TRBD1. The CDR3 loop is CASSAVRDRANTEAFF. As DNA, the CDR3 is TGTGCCAGCAGTGCCGTCCGGGACAGGGCGAACACTGAAGCTTTCTTT.